These T cell receptor beta chains were read from a single sample in a study of intratumoral heterogeneity in liver cancer. Assay: immunoSEQ multiplex PCR; the TCRdb copy retains only in-frame clones and omits some. The sample lists some 7,000 clones, around 60% occurring once. The sample consisted of tumor tissue, taken before any cancer treatment. All receptors derive from a man between 65 and 85 years old with hepatocellular carcinoma. Both conserved end residues are part of each CDR3. The order of the fields is CDR3 protein, CDR3 DNA, D gene, V gene, clone size, J gene, CDR3 length. D genes are given only for firm matches. Clone size is not always given. Where it is, it says once, few, many or a class for expanded clones.

CDR3aa: CASSFGGLSTDTQYF
CDR3nt: TGTGCCAGCAGCTTTGGGGGCCTGAGCACAGATACGCAGTATTTT
d_gene: -
v_gene: TRBV7-2
abundance: -
j_gene: TRBJ2-3
len: 15

CDR3aa: CASSQGGEETQYF
CDR3nt: TGTGCCAGCAGCCAAGGGGGGGAAGAGACCCAGTACTTC
d_gene: -
v_gene: TRBV4-2
abundance: -
j_gene: TRBJ2-5
len: 13

CDR3aa: CASTAGGTVRSYNEQFF
CDR3nt: TGCGCCAGCACCGCGGGGGGGACGGTAAGGTCCTACAATGAGCAGTTCTTC
d_gene: TRBD2
v_gene: TRBV5-1
abundance: -
j_gene: TRBJ2-1
len: 17

CDR3aa: CASAEGIQGAAGELFF
CDR3nt: TGCGCCAGCGCTGAGGGAATACAGGGGGCGGCCGGGGAGCTGTTTTTT
d_gene: TRBD1
v_gene: TRBV5-1
abundance: few
j_gene: TRBJ2-2
len: 16

CDR3aa: CASSEGRQGNYGYTF
CDR3nt: TGTGCCAGCAGTGAAGGAAGACAGGGAAACTATGGCTACACCTTC
d_gene: TRBD1
v_gene: TRBV6-1
abundance: -
j_gene: TRBJ1-2
len: 15

CDR3aa: CASSVGGLSSYEQYF
CDR3nt: TGTGCCAGCAGTGTCGGGGGCCTTAGCTCCTACGAGCAGTACTTC
d_gene: -
v_gene: TRBV9
abundance: few
j_gene: TRBJ2-7
len: 15

CDR3aa: CATAGRYPSPLHF
CDR3nt: TGTGCCACCGCCGGACGGTACCCTTCACCCCTCCACTTT
d_gene: -
v_gene: TRBV24-1
abundance: -
j_gene: TRBJ1-6
len: 13

CDR3aa: CASSEAGPTYEQYF
CDR3nt: TGTGCCAGCAGTGAAGCGGGACCTACCTACGAGCAGTACTTC
d_gene: -
v_gene: TRBV6-1
abundance: few
j_gene: TRBJ2-7
len: 14

CDR3aa: CASSQLEVRGTEAFF
CDR3nt: TGTGCCAGCAGCCAACTGGAAGTTCGTGGCACTGAAGCTTTCTTT
d_gene: -
v_gene: TRBV16
abundance: -
j_gene: TRBJ1-1
len: 15

CDR3aa: CASSYVSAGGNTIYF
CDR3nt: TGTGCCAGCAGTTACGTGTCGGCAGGCGGAAACACCATATATTTT
d_gene: -
v_gene: TRBV6-2/TRBV6-3
abundance: few
j_gene: TRBJ1-3
len: 15

CDR3aa: CASSYDVKETQYF
CDR3nt: TGTGCCAGTAGTTACGACGTAAAAGAGACCCAGTACTTC
d_gene: -
v_gene: TRBV19
abundance: -
j_gene: TRBJ2-5
len: 13

CDR3aa: CASSPTSVRTDTQYF
CDR3nt: TGTGCTAGCAGCCCGACTAGCGTGCGGACAGATACGCAGTATTTT
d_gene: TRBD2
v_gene: TRBV7-7
abundance: -
j_gene: TRBJ2-3
len: 15

CDR3aa: CASGRPGQVNNEQFF
CDR3nt: TGTGCTAGTGGGAGACCGGGACAGGTCAACAATGAGCAGTTCTTC
d_gene: TRBD1
v_gene: TRBV12-5
abundance: medium-sized
j_gene: TRBJ2-1
len: 15

CDR3aa: CASSLPAPQETQYF
CDR3nt: TGTGCCAGCAGCTTACCGGCCCCTCAAGAGACCCAGTACTTC
d_gene: -
v_gene: TRBV7-2
abundance: medium-sized
j_gene: TRBJ2-5
len: 14

CDR3aa: CASSQVSGYTF
CDR3nt: TGTGCCAGCAGCCAAGTGAGCGGCTACACCTTC
d_gene: -
v_gene: TRBV3-1/TRBV3-2
abundance: -
j_gene: TRBJ1-2
len: 11

CDR3aa: CASRAQRTSGRDTQYF
CDR3nt: TGTGCCAGCCGAGCCCAAAGGACTAGCGGGAGAGATACGCAGTATTTT
d_gene: TRBD2
v_gene: TRBV14
abundance: -
j_gene: TRBJ2-3
len: 16